The 9 T cell receptor beta chains listed next were all sequenced from one sample in a study of cytomegalovirus exposure and HLA in healthy donors. Only in-frame clones appear in the TCRdb table, and some are missing; sequencing was by immunoSEQ multiplex PCR. This sample has over 200,000 clones, with around 78% found just once. Sequenced: PBMCs. Every receptor here comes from a young woman in good health and CMV-seronegative.

The V call is TRBV5-1, the J call TRBJ2-1; 7 nucleotides line up with TRBD1. CDR1 SGHRS and CDR2 YFSETQ come from the germline V gene. Germline trimming cut 4 bases from V and 4 bases from J; bases unmatched to any gene: 8. CDR3 length: 15 residues. The CDR3 loop reads CASSQGQPLYNEQFF. For the CDR3, the DNA is TGCGCCAGCAGCCAGGGACAGCCATTGTACAATGAGCAGTTCTTC.

J is TRBJ1-2 and V is TRBV9; maybe TRBD1 (5 bases). From germline, CDR1 is SGDLS and CDR2 YYNGEE. The ends were cut back, 0 bases at V and 5 bases at J, with 11 bases in the middle. The CDR3 totals 14 residues. This chain's CDR3 is CASSVGGGEYGYTF. In nucleotides, the CDR3 is TGTGCCAGCAGCGTAGGCGGGGGGGAGTATGGCTACACCTTC.

This chain links TRBV6-1 with TRBJ1-1; D is uncertain. Trimming left V 7 bases short and J 3 bases short, with 18 bases between. Per the germline V gene, CDR1 is MNHNS and CDR2 is SASEGT. The CDR3 has 15 residues. In nucleotides, the CDR3 is TGTGCCAGCACCGACTGGGGTGAGGGTCACACTGAAGCTTTCTTT. Translated: CASTDWGEGHTEAFF.

This clone was observed a few times. V and J are TRBV19 and TRBJ1-2; 9 bases are shared with TRBD1. V dropped 5 bases and J dropped 5; count of bases not matched to a gene: 9. This CDR3 is 15 amino acids long. Germline values: CDR1 LNHDA, CDR2 SQIVND (reference sequence). CDR3 in DNA: TGTGCCAGTAGTGCGACAGGGGGGATTGGTTATGGCTACACCTTC. Its translation: CASSATGGIGYGYTF.

The chain combines TRBV6-5 with TRBJ2-1; D not resolved. Trimming shortened V by 2 bases and J by 14 bases, and 10 bases separated the two germline ends. Germline-derived CDR1 and CDR2 are MNHEY and SVGAGI. The CDR3 consists of 11 residues. The CDR3, as DNA: TGTGCCAGCAGTTACAGAGGTCGGGAGTTCTTC. The encoded protein is CASSYRGREFF.

Ten or more counts support this clone. The CDR3 protein is CASSLYDGVGYEQYF. The CDR3, as DNA: TGTGCCAGCAGCTTATATGACGGGGTGGGCTACGAGCAGTACTTC. V usage is TRBV7-9 and J usage is TRBJ2-7; a possible D gene is TRBD2 (5 bases). The germline gives CDR1 SEHNR, CDR2 FQNEAQ (reference sequence). V lost 2 bases, J lost 3 bases, and 14 bases lay in between. This CDR3 contains 15 residues.

The chain recombines TRBV11-3 with TRBJ1-1; D unresolved. The CDR3 is 13 residues long. Trimming took off 0 bases at V and 6 bases at J, with 8 bases between the two ends. Germline V gene lookup returns CDR1 SGHNT and CDR2 YENEEA. The CDR3 coding sequence is TGTGCCAGCAGCTTAGATTCTGCGGCTGAAGCTTTCTTT. Encoded protein: CASSLDSAAEAFF.

This rearrangement joins TRBV9 to TRBJ1-1; D is undetermined. Trimming removed 0 bases at V and 6 bases at J, with 12 bases between. Germline V gives CDR1 SGDLS, CDR2 YYNGEE. The length of the CDR3 is 14 residues. The CDR3 DNA is TGTGCCAGCAGCGTAGATGGTGTTTACGCTGAAGCTTTCTTT. This encodes CASSVDGVYAEAFF.

CDR3 region: CASSFPGSPTGELFF. The DNA for the CDR3 is TGCGCCAGCAGCTTTCCAGGGAGCCCCACCGGGGAGCTGTTTTTT. The chain has TRBV5-1 and TRBJ2-2; D may correspond to TRBD1 or TRBD2 (5 bases each). The CDR3 is 15 residues long. In germline, CDR1 is SGHRS, CDR2 YFSETQ. V was pared by 2 bases and J by 4 bases, with 12 bases between.